This T cell receptor (beta chain) appears in the sequencing data of a study of blood T cell repertoires in COVID-19. Study-wide context: Some COVID-19 samples were acute and others convalescent; all came from the United States, Italy and Spain. PBMCs, B-cell-depleted T cells, or T cells were the source of the cDNA or gDNA that made up the material.

Per the study methods: The authors estimated nucleated cell counts from reference gene primer amplification. The table came from immunoSEQ multiplex PCR; TCRdb's copy has only in-frame clones and leaves some out. V and J calls and clone size are given by that table; D and trimming were obtained from the DNA. The profile shows fewer than 200,000 clones, about 80% of them singletons. CDR3 length: 16 residues. J was trimmed by 4 bases and V by 0 bases; bases with no gene match: 6. Germline loops: CDR1 MGHRA, CDR2 YSYEKL. The sequence was obtained from a human donor in a cohort sampled during active COVID-19. The gene calls are TRBV4-1 and TRBJ2-1; the match to TRBD2 covers 7 bases. Sequencing input: peripheral blood. As DNA, the CDR3 is TGCGCCAGCAGCCAAGACCACAGCGGGAAATACAATGAGCAGTTCTTC. This gives the protein CASSQDHSGKYNEQFF.